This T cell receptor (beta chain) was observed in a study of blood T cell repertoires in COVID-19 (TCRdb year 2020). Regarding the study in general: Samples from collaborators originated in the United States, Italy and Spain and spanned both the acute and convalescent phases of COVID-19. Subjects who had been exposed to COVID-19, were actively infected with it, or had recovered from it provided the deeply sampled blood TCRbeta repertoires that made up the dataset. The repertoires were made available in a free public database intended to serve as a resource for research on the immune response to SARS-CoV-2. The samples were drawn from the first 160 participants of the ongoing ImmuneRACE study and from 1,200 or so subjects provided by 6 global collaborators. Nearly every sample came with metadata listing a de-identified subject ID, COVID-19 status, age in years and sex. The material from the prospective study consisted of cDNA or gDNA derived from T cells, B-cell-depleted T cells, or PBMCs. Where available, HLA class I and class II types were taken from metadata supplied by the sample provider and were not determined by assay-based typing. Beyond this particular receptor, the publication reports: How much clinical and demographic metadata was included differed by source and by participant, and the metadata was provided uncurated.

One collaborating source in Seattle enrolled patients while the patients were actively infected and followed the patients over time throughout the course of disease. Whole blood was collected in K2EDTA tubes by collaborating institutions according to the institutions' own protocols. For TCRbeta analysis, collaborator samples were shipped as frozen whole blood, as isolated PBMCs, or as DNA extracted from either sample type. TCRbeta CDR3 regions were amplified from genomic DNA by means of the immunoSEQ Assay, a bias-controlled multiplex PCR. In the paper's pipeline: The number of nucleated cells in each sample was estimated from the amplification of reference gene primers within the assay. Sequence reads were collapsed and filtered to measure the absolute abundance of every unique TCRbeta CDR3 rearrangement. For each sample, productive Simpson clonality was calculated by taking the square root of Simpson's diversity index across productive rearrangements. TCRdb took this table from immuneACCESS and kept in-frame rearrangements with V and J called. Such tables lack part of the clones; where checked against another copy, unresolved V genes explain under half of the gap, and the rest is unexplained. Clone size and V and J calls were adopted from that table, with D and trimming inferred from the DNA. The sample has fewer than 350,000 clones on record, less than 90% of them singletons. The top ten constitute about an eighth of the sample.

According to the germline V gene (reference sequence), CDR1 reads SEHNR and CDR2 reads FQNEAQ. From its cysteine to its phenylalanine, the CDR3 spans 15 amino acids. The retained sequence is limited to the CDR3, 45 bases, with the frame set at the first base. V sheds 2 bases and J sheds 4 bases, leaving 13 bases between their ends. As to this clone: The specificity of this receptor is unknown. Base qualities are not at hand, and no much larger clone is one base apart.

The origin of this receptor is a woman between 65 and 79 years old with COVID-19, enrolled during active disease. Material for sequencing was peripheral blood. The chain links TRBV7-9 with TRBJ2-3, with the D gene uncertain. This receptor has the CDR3 CASSLILHSSDTQYF. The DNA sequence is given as TGTGCCAGCAGCTTAATATTACACAGCTCAGATACGCAGTATTTT.